Listed here are 26 T cell receptor beta chains from one sample, sequenced in a study of blood T cell repertoires in COVID-19. Sequencing used immunoSEQ multiplex PCR; TCRdb keeps in-frame clones, though not all of them. The repertoire holds approximately 97,000 clones, with 81% as singletons. Source material: peripheral blood. These receptors originate from a man aged 55 to 70 with acute or convalescent COVID-19.

V is TRBV30 and J is TRBJ2-2, with a weak D call TRBD1 (5 bases). Germline-derived CDR1 and CDR2 are GTSNPN and SVGIG (reference sequence). This CDR3 contains 14 residues. V was pared by 3 bases and J by 5 bases, with 13 bases between. The chain's CDR3 is CAWRGAGKTGELFF. CDR3 sequence (DNA): TGTGCCTGGAGGGGTGCAGGGAAAACCGGGGAGCTGTTTTTT.

The V and J genes are TRBV19 and TRBJ2-5, with a possible D match to TRBD1 (5 bases). The V end was cut by 1 base, the J end by 1 base, with 7 bases between. CDR1 is LNHDA, CDR2 SQIVND, per germline (reference sequence). The CDR3 consists of 14 residues. The CDR3 reads CASSIGQPQETQYF. In nucleotides, the CDR3 is TGTGCCAGTAGTATAGGACAGCCCCAAGAGACCCAGTACTTC.

The chain recombines TRBV6-5 with TRBJ1-3; tentative D call: TRBD1 (6 bases). V was shortened by 2 bases and J by 0 bases, with 8 bases between the two germline ends. Germline CDR1 is MNHEY and CDR2 is SVGAGI. This CDR3 has 15 residues. The CDR3 here is CASSYAQGSGNTIYF. The CDR3 DNA reads as TGTGCCAGCAGTTACGCACAGGGCTCTGGAAACACCATATATTTT.

This chain uses TRBV7-2 with TRBJ2-1, with 9 bases that match TRBD2. With 1 base clipped from V and 7 bases from J, the junction kept 11 bases outside the gene matches. The length of the CDR3 is 17 residues. Germline loops: CDR1 SGHTA, CDR2 FQGNSA. CDR3 region: CASSLGPWLAGSNEQFF. For the CDR3, the DNA is TGTGCCAGCAGCTTAGGACCCTGGCTAGCGGGGTCGAATGAGCAGTTCTTC.

This chain uses TRBV28 with TRBJ2-5; D may be TRBD1 (5 bases). V shed 3 bases and J shed 1 base, with 15 bases lying between them. The CDR3 runs 16 residues. CDR1 and CDR2 (germline): MDHEN, SYDVKM. The DNA for the CDR3 is TGTGCCAGCAGTTTTCCGAGCCCAGGGTCCCAAGAGACCCAGTACTTC. Translation gives CASSFPSPGSQETQYF.

The J gene is TRBJ2-3, the V gene TRBV12-5; TRBD1 aligns across 7 bases. Germline V gene data show CDR1 as LGHNT and CDR2 as FRNRAP. CDR3 length: 15 residues. The V and J ends lost 2 bases and 2 bases, in that order; junction bases with no gene match: 4. CDR3 sequence reads: CASGLPRGPTDTQYF. The CDR3 DNA sequence: TGTGCTAGTGGTTTGCCGAGGGGGCCCACAGATACGCAGTATTTT.

The V gene is TRBV11-3, the J gene TRBJ2-7; D is undetermined. V was cut by 4 bases and J by 1 base, with 11 bases left in between. The length of the CDR3 is 14 residues. Germline-derived CDR1 and CDR2 are SGHNT and YENEEA. In nucleotides, the CDR3 is TGTGCCAGCAGCTCTCAGTCCAAATCCTACGAGCAGTACTTC. Translating it yields CASSSQSKSYEQYF.

The chain couples TRBV6-5 to TRBJ2-7; 7 bases fit TRBD1. CDR3 length equals 11 residues. Trimming removed 10 bases from V and 7 bases from J; junction bases left unmatched: 7. Germline V CDR1 and CDR2: MNHEY, SVGAGI. CDR3 in amino acids: CATEQGREQYF. The CDR3 nucleotides are TGTGCCACCGAACAGGGGAGAGAGCAGTACTTC.

The J gene is TRBJ1-5, the V gene TRBV7-2; D gene uncertain. This CDR3 contains 11 residues. CDR1 SGHTA and CDR2 FQGNSA come from the germline V gene. The germline V and J ends were trimmed by 5 bases and 4 bases, with 3 bases remaining between them. The DNA for the CDR3 is TGTGCCAGCAGCCCGAATCAGCCCCAGCATTTT. This translates into CASSPNQPQHF. The variable domain in full, with the rest retrieved from reference TRBV7-2 and TRBJ1-5, is GAGVSQSPSNKVTEKGKDVELRCDPISGHTALYWYRQSLGQGLEFLIYFQGNSAPDKSGLPSDRFSAERTGGSVSTLTIQRTQQEDSAVYLCASSPNQPQHFGDGTRLSIL.

The gene calls are TRBV30 and TRBJ1-3; TRBD1 aligns across 8 bases. This CDR3 region has 18 residues. The J segment lost 0 bases and the V segment lost 2 bases, leaving 12 bases of the junction unmatched. The germline V gene encodes CDR1 GTSNPN and CDR2 SVGIG (reference sequence). The DNA for the CDR3 is TGTGCCTGGAGTCGGGACAGGCCTGCCTCTTTCTCTGGAAACACCATATATTTT. Its translation: CAWSRDRPASFSGNTIYF.

The chain links TRBV9 to TRBJ2-1; 8 bases agree with TRBD2. J was trimmed by 4 bases and V by 0 bases; bases with no gene match: 9. The CDR3 runs to 17 residues. Germline CDR1 is SGDLS and CDR2 is YYNGEE. The CDR3 nucleotides are TGTGCCAGCAGCGTAGTTGGAGCTAGCGGGCGTTACAATGAGCAGTTCTTC. The encoded protein is CASSVVGASGRYNEQFF.

The V and J genes are TRBV18 and TRBJ1-6; D is unclear. Germline V gene lookup returns CDR1 KGHSH and CDR2 LQKENI. V dropped 1 base and J dropped 10 bases, with 17 bases sitting between them. This CDR3 contains 16 residues. The CDR3 nucleotides read TGTGCCAGCTCACCACTCACTTCTCAGGCTGGATCACCCCTCCACTTT. Protein sequence: CASSPLTSQAGSPLHF. Combining the CDR3 with reference TRBV18 and TRBJ1-6 gives the whole variable domain NAGVMQNPRHLVRRRGQEARLRCSPMKGHSHVYWYRQLPEEGLKFMVYLQKENIIDESGMPKERFSAEFPKEGPSILRIQQVVRGDSAAYFCASSPLTSQAGSPLHFGNGTRLTVT.

V is TRBV15 and J is TRBJ1-6; 7 bases are shared with TRBD1. CDR3 length: 16 residues. In germline, CDR1 is LNHNV, CDR2 YYDKDF (reference sequence). The V and J ends lost 0 bases and 3 bases, in that order; junction bases with no gene match: 2. The CDR3 coding sequence is TGTGCCACCAGCAGAGATGGGACAGTCTATAATTCACCCCTCCACTTT. This encodes CATSRDGTVYNSPLHF.

This chain connects TRBV6-5 to TRBJ1-4; D may be TRBD1 (5 bases). V lost 0 bases and J lost 7, with 9 bases in between. The CDR3 has 14 amino acids. Germline CDR1 reads MNHEY; CDR2 reads SVGAGI. CDR3 coding DNA: TGTGCCAGCAGTTACTCGAGGCAGGGTGAAAAACTGTTTTTT. This codes for CASSYSRQGEKLFF.

The chain is built from TRBV7-2 and TRBJ2-7; a weak D match, TRBD2 (5 bases). Trimming stripped 5 bases from V and 2 bases from J, with 19 bases between. The length of the CDR3 is 16 residues. Germline lookup yields CDR1 SGHTA and CDR2 FQGNSA. The CDR3 reads CASSPLPAAITYEQYF. DNA of the CDR3: TGTGCCAGCAGCCCGCTCCCAGCGGCAATTACCTACGAGCAGTACTTC.

The V call is TRBV10-3, the J call TRBJ1-1; TRBD1 matches 7 bases. The germline gives CDR1 ENHRY, CDR2 SYGVKD. The junction had 5 bases not matched to a gene; V was cut back by 4 bases and J by 0 bases. The CDR3 sequence is 15 residues long. The CDR3 region is CAISATGAMNTEAFF. Written as DNA, the CDR3 is TGTGCCATCAGTGCTACAGGGGCCATGAACACTGAAGCTTTCTTT.

V is TRBV9 and J is TRBJ1-1; tentative D call: TRBD1 (6 bases). Germline CDR1 reads SGDLS; CDR2 reads YYNGEE. V was shortened by 4 bases and J by 2 bases, with 9 bases between the two germline ends. The CDR3 is made up of 13 amino acids. As DNA, the CDR3 is TGTGCCAGCAGCCCGACAGGAAACACTGAAGCTTTCTTT. This gives the protein CASSPTGNTEAFF.

The chain combines TRBV18 with TRBJ2-7; TRBD1 matches 11 bases. Germline V gene sequence: CDR1 KGHSH, CDR2 LQKENI. This CDR3 has 17 residues. With V trimmed by 0 bases and J by 5 bases, 9 bases remained unmatched. The chain's CDR3 is CASSPPDRDRGAHEQYF. The DNA of the CDR3 is TGTGCCAGCTCACCACCCGACCGGGACAGGGGGGCCCACGAGCAGTACTTC. The full variable domain, completed using reference TRBV18 and TRBJ2-7, is NAGVMQNPRHLVRRRGQEARLRCSPMKGHSHVYWYRQLPEEGLKFMVYLQKENIIDESGMPKERFSAEFPKEGPSILRIQQVVRGDSAAYFCASSPPDRDRGAHEQYFGPGTRLTVT.

DNA for the CDR3: TGTGCCAGCAGTTACGCCACCGGGGGGTCTAACTATGGCTACACCTTC. It encodes CASSYATGGSNYGYTF. The chain joins TRBV6-5 to TRBJ1-2; D might be TRBD1 (5 bases). Germline lookup yields CDR1 MNHEY and CDR2 SVGAGI. The CDR3 contains 16 residues. Trimming removed 2 bases from V and 0 bases from J, with 13 bases in between.

The count of this clone is one. This sequence joins TRBV18 and TRBJ2-3, with 12 bases identical to TRBD2. Unmatched junction bases numbered 14, after V lost 4 bases and J lost 9 bases. Germline V gene lookup returns CDR1 KGHSH and CDR2 LQKENI. The CDR3 contains 17 residues. The CDR3 sequence is CASSRTRLAGVIRTQYF. DNA for the CDR3: TGTGCCAGCTCACGGACTAGACTAGCGGGAGTAATTAGGACGCAGTATTTT.

The chain combines TRBV24-1 with TRBJ1-5, with D perhaps matching TRBD1 (6 bases). From germline, CDR1 is KGHDR and CDR2 SFDVKD. This CDR3 has 15 amino acids. V dropped 5 bases and J dropped 6 bases, with 16 bases sitting between them. The DNA of the CDR3 is TGTGCCACCAGTGGGGGGCCAGGGGAAACTCAGCCCCAGCATTTT. Protein: CATSGGPGETQPQHF.

A few counts support this clone. CDR3 nucleotide sequence: TGTGCCACCAGTGATCTTACAGGGGTGGGCACCGGGGAGCTGTTTTTT. Translation: CATSDLTGVGTGELFF. The chain employs TRBV24-1 and TRBJ2-2; 7 bases align to TRBD1. This CDR3 has 16 residues. Looked up from germline, CDR1 is KGHDR and CDR2 is SFDVKD. J was trimmed by 4 bases and V by 3 bases; bases with no gene match: 7.

This clone appeared a single time. V gene TRBV11-2 combines with J gene TRBJ1-2, with TRBD1 matching over 9 bases. Germline V gene data show CDR1 as SGHAT and CDR2 as FQNNGV. With 5 bases clipped from V and 1 base from J, the junction kept 11 bases outside the gene matches. This CDR3 is 17 amino acids long. This chain's CDR3 is CASSVGGQGGLNYGYTF. CDR3 sequence (DNA): TGTGCCAGCAGCGTAGGGGGACAGGGCGGACTTAACTATGGCTACACCTTC.

The J gene is TRBJ1-1, the V gene TRBV28; TRBD1 is a possible D gene (5 bases). This CDR3 is 15 amino acids long. V was cut by 3 bases and J by 1 base, with 12 bases left in between. Per germline, CDR1 MDHEN and CDR2 SYDVKM. Here the CDR3 DNA reads TGTGCCAGCAGTTTGCCAGGGCTCGGGAACACTGAAGCTTTCTTT. Translated, it gives CASSLPGLGNTEAFF.

The genes are TRBV10-1 and TRBJ1-5; D gene unclear. Germline CDR1 is WNHNN and CDR2 is SYGVQD (reference sequence). The V gene lost 4 bases and the J gene lost 0 bases, with 10 bases spanning the gap. This CDR3 contains 15 residues. The CDR3 here is CASSARTPSNQPQHF. CDR3 coding DNA: TGCGCCAGCAGTGCTAGGACTCCTAGCAATCAGCCCCAGCATTTT.

This chain connects TRBV7-2 to TRBJ1-2; D not resolved. This CDR3 is 13 amino acids long. Per the germline V gene, CDR1 is SGHTA and CDR2 is FQGNSA. Trimming took 3 bases from V and 0 from J, leaving 5 bases between them. The CDR3 here is CASSFSANYGYTF. The CDR3 DNA is TGTGCCAGCAGCTTTTCAGCTAACTATGGCTACACCTTC.